The clone carrying this T cell receptor beta chain was seen more than once but under ten times. The entry originates in a study of blood T cell repertoires in COVID-19. Looking at the study overall: Acute-phase and convalescent COVID-19 samples originated in the United States, Italy and Spain. Sample material is recorded as cDNA or gDNA derived from T cells, B-cell-depleted T cells, or PBMCs.

Germline V gene data show CDR1 as LNHDA and CDR2 as SQIVND (reference sequence). V shed 6 bases and J shed 6 bases, with 9 bases lying between them. The CDR3 covers 12 residues. Original data processing: Amplification of reference gene primers provided the estimated nucleated cell counts. Assay: immunoSEQ multiplex PCR; the TCRdb copy retains only in-frame clones and omits some. V and J calls and clone size are given by that table; D and trimming were obtained from the DNA. The sample records 50,000 to 65,000 clones, roughly 68% being singletons. This TCR came from a woman of 80 years or more with acute or convalescent COVID-19. This chain joins TRBV19 and TRBJ1-5, with D uncertain. The sequenced sample was peripheral blood. The CDR3 DNA reads TGTGCCAGTAGCCAAACGGGTCAGCCCCAGCATTTT. It is translated as CASSQTGQPQHF. Supplemented by reference TRBV19 and TRBJ1-5, the full variable domain reads DGGITQSPKYLFRKEGQNVTLSCEQNLNHDAMYWYRQDPGQGLRLIYYSQIVNDFQKGDIAEGYSVSREKKESFPLTVTSAQKNPTAFYLCASSQTGQPQHFGDGTRLSIL.